This paragraph reports one T cell receptor (beta chain). The table came from immunoSEQ multiplex PCR; TCRdb's copy has only in-frame clones and leaves some out. The sample shows about 130,000 clones, about 80% of them seen only once. The data were obtained in a study of blood T cell repertoires in COVID-19. As for the study in general: T cells, B-cell-depleted T cells, or PBMCs supplied cDNA or gDNA.

The CDR3 is 13 residues long. The V and J ends lost 7 bases and 8 bases, in that order; junction bases with no gene match: 6. The germline gives CDR1 WSHSY, CDR2 SAAADI. This chain uses TRBV10-2 with TRBJ1-4, with 8 bases fitting TRBD1. The specimen sequenced was peripheral blood. This TCR was recovered from a woman aged 45-59 years with acute or convalescent COVID-19. This chain's CDR3 is CASTTGGREKLFF. The CDR3, as DNA: TGCGCCAGCACCACAGGGGGACGGGAAAAACTGTTTTTT.